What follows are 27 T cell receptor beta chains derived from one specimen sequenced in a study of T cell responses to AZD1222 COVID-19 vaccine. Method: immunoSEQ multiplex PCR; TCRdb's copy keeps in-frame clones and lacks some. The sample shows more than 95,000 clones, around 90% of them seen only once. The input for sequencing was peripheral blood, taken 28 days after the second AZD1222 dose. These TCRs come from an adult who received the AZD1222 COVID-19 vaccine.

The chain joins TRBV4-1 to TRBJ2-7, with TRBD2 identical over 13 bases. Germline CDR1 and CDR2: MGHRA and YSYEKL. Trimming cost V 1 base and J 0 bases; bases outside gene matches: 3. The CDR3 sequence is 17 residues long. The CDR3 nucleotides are TGCGCCAGCAGCCAAGGACTAGCGGGAGGTCGCTCCTACGAGCAGTACTTC. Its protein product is CASSQGLAGGRSYEQYF.

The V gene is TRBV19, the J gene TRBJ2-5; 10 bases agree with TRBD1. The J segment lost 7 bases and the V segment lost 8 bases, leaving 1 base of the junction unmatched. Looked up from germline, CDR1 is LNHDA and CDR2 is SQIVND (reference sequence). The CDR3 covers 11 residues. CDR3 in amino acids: CASWDRGTQYF. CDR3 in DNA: TGTGCCAGTTGGGACAGGGGGACCCAGTACTTC.

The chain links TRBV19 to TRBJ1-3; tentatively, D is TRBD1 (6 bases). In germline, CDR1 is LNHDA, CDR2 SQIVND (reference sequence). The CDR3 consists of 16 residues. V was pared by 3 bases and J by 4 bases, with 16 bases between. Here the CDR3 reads CASSILGGRSGNTIYF. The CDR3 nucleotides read TGTGCCAGTAGTATCTTGGGGGGCCGGAGCGGAAACACCATATATTTT.

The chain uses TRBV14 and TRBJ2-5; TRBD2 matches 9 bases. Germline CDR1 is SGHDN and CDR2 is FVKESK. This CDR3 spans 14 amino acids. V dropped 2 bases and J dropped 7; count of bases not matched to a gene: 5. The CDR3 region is CASSQSGGRGTQYF. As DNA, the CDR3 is TGTGCCAGCAGCCAAAGCGGGGGGCGCGGGACCCAGTACTTC.

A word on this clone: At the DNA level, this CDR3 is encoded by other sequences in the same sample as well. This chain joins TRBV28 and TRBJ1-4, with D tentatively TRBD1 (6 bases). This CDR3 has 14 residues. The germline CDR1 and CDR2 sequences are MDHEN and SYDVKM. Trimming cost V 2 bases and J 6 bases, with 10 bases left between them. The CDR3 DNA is TGTGCCAGCAGTTTAGGTAGGGGGGATGAAAAACTGTTTTTT. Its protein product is CASSLGRGDEKLFF.

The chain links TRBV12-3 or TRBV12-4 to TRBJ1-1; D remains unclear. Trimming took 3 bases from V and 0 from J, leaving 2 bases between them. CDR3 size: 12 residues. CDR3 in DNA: TGTGCCAGCAGTTTTCTGAACACTGAAGCTTTCTTT. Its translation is CASSFLNTEAFF.

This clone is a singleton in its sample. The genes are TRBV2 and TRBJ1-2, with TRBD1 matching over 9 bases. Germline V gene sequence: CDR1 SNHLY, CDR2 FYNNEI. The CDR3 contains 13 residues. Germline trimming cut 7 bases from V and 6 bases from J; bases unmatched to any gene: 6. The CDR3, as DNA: TGTGCCAGCATAACAGGGGGCGATCATGGCTACACCTTC. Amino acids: CASITGGDHGYTF.

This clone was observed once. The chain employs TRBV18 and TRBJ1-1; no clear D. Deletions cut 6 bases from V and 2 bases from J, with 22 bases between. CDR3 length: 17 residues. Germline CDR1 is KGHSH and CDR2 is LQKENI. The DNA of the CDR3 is TGTGCCAGCTCCCAAACAATCGTGCCCCCCACCAACACTGAAGCTTTCTTT. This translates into CASSQTIVPPTNTEAFF. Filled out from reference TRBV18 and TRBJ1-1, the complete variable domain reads NAGVMQNPRHLVRRRGQEARLRCSPMKGHSHVYWYRQLPEEGLKFMVYLQKENIIDESGMPKERFSAEFPKEGPSILRIQQVVRGDSAAYFCASSQTIVPPTNTEAFFGQGTRLTVV.

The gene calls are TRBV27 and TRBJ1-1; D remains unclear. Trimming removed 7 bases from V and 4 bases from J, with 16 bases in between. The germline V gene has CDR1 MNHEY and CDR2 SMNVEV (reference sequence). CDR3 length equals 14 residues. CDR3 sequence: CASTRLGGVTEAFF. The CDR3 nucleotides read TGTGCCAGCACCCGCCTGGGCGGGGTCACTGAAGCTTTCTTT.

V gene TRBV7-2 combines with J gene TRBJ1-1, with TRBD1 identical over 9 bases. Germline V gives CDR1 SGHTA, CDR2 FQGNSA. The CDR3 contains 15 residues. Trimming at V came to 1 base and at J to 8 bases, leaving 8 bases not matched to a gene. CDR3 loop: CASSLDHGTGTEAFF. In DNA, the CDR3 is TGTGCCAGCAGCTTAGACCACGGGACAGGGACCGAAGCTTTCTTT.

CDR3 coding DNA: TGTGCCAGCAGATCACCCAGGGGGCTCTACGAGCAGTACTTC. This sequence encodes CASRSPRGLYEQYF. The chain couples TRBV28 to TRBJ2-7, with 8 bases matching TRBD1. With V trimmed by 6 bases and J by 3 bases, 7 bases remained unmatched. The germline V gene encodes CDR1 MDHEN and CDR2 SYDVKM. CDR3 length: 14 amino acids.

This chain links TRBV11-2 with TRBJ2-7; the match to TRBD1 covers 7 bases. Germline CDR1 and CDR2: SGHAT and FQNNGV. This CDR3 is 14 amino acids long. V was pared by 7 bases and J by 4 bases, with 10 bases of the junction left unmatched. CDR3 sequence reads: CASTPGTVVYEQYF. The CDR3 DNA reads TGTGCCAGCACCCCTGGGACAGTCGTATACGAGCAGTACTTC.

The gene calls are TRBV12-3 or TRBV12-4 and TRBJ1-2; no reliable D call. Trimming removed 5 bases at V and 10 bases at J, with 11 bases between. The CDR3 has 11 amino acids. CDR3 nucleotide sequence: TGTGCCAGCAGTCCCACAAGGGCCTACACCTTC. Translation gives CASSPTRAYTF.

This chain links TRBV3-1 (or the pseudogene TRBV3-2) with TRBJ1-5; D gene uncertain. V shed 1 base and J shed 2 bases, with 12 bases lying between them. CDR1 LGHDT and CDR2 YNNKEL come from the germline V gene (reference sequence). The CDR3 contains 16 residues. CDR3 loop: CASSQAGSLGNQPQHF. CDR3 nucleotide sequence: TGTGCCAGCAGCCAAGCGGGCTCGTTGGGCAATCAGCCCCAGCATTTT.

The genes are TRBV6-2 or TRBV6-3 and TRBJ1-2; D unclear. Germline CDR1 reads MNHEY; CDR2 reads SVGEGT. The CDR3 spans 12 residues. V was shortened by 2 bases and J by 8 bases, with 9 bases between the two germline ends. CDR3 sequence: CASSYPGIGYTF. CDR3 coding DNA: TGTGCCAGCAGTTACCCGGGGATAGGCTACACCTTC.

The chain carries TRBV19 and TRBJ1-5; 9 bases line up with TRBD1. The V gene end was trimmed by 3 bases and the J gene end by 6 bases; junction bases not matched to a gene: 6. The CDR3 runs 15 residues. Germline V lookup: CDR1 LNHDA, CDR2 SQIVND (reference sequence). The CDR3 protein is CASSMGTGSGQPQHF. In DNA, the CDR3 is TGTGCCAGTAGTATGGGGACAGGGTCCGGTCAGCCCCAGCATTTT.

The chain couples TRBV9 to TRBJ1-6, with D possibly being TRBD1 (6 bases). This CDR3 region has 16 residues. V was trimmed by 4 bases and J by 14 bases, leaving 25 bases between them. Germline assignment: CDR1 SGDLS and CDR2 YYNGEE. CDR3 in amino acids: CASSPWGGLPLMSLHF. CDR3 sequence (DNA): TGTGCCAGCAGCCCTTGGGGGGGCCTGCCGTTGATGTCCCTCCACTTT.

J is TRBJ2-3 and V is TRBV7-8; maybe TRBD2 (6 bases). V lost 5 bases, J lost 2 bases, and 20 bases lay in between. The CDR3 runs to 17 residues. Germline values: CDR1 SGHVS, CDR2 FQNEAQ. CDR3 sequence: CASSVSRGGRVTDTQYF. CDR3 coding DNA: TGTGCCAGCAGCGTTAGCCGAGGAGGGAGAGTCACAGATACGCAGTATTTT.

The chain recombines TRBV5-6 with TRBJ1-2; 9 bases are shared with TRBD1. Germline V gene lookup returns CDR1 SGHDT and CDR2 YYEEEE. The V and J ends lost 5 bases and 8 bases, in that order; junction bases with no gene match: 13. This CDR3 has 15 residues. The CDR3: CASSIIQGQGYGYTF. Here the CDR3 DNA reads TGTGCCAGCAGTATAATCCAGGGACAGGGATACGGCTACACCTTC.

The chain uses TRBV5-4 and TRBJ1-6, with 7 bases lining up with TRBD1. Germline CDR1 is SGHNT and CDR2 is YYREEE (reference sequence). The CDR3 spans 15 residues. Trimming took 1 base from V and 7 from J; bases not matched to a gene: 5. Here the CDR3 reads CASSLTGDGNSPLHF. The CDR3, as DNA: TGTGCCAGCAGCTTGACAGGGGATGGGAATTCACCCCTCCACTTT.

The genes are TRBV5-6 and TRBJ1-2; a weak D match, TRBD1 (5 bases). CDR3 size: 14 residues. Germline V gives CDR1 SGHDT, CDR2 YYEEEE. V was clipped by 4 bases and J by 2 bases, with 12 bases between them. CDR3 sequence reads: CASSSGGINYGYTF. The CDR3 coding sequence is TGTGCCAGCAGCAGTGGGGGTATAAACTATGGCTACACCTTC.

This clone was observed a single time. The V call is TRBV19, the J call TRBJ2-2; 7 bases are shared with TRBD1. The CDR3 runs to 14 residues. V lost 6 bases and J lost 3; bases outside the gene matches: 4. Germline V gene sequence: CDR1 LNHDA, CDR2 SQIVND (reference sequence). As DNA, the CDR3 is TGTGCCAGTAGGAACAGGGGCGACACCGGGGAGCTGTTTTTT. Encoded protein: CASRNRGDTGELFF.

CDR3 nucleotide sequence: TGTGCCACCTCGTCGGGGGCAACTAATGAAAAACTGTTTTTT. Amino acid sequence: CATSSGATNEKLFF. This rearrangement joins TRBV19 to TRBJ1-4, with D perhaps TRBD1 (5 bases). The CDR3 has 14 residues. With 10 bases removed from V and 0 bases from J, the gap between germline ends came to 12 bases. From germline, CDR1 is LNHDA and CDR2 SQIVND (reference sequence).

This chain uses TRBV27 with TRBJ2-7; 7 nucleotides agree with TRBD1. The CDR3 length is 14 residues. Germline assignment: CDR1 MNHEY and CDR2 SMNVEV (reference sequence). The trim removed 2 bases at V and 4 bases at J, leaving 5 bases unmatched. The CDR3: CASSLGTAPYEQYF. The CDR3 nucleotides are TGTGCCAGCAGTTTAGGGACAGCCCCTTACGAGCAGTACTTC.

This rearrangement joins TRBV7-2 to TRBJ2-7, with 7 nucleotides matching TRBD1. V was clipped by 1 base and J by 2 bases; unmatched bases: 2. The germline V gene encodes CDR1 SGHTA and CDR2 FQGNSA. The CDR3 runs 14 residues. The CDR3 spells CASSLVGQAYEQYF. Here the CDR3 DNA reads TGTGCCAGCAGCTTAGTAGGACAGGCCTACGAGCAGTACTTC.

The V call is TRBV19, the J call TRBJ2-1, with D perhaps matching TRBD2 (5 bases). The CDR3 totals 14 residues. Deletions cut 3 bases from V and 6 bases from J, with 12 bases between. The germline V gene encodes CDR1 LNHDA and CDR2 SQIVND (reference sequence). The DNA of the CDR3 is TGTGCCAGTAGTATTAATCTAGCTGCCAATGAGCAGTTCTTC. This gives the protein CASSINLAANEQFF.

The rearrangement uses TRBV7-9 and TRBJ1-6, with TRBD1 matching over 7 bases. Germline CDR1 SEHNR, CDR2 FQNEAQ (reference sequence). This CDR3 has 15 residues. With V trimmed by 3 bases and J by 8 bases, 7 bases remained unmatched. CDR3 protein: CASSFLRDRYSPLHF. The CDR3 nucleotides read TGTGCCAGCAGCTTCCTCCGGGACAGATATTCACCCCTCCACTTT.